The 23 T cell receptor beta chains below were found in one sample sequenced in a study of a mutant IDH1 vaccine in newly diagnosed glioma. The table came from immunoSEQ multiplex PCR; TCRdb's copy has only in-frame clones and leaves some out. The data show about 32,000 clones, 78% seen once. These receptors' targets are unknown. The time point was: week 35, safety follow-up. Every single dose of the vaccine, 300 ug of mutant IDH1 20-mer peptide, came with topical imiquimod. Source: PBMCs, taken from a glioma patient whose treatment included an IDH1 peptide vaccine. Every receptor here comes from a woman in her thirties or forties with glioma.

The chain employs TRBV2 and TRBJ1-1, with 7 nucleotides matching TRBD1. This CDR3 region has 12 residues. The V gene end was trimmed by 10 bases and the J gene end by 5 bases; junction bases not matched to a gene: 7. CDR1 is SNHLY and CDR2 is FYNNEI in the germline V gene. CDR3 coding DNA: TGTGCCACGGAGGGGGCGAAAACTGAAGCTTTCTTT. Encoded protein: CATEGAKTEAFF.

V is TRBV7-2 and J is TRBJ1-2; no clear D gene. This CDR3 comprises 12 residues. The V and J ends lost 5 bases and 12 bases respectively, with 16 bases between them. The germline V gene encodes CDR1 SGHTA and CDR2 FQGNSA. CDR3 sequence: CASSMRTGYDTF. Here the CDR3 DNA reads TGTGCCAGCAGCATGAGGACGGGATATGACACCTTC.

The V gene is TRBV5-6, the J gene TRBJ1-2; D gene unclear. Trimming stripped 0 bases from V and 7 bases from J, with 10 bases between. Germline CDR1 reads SGHDT; CDR2 reads YYEEEE. The CDR3 is 13 residues long. The CDR3 sequence is CASSLGVIGGYTF. CDR3 in DNA: TGTGCCAGCAGCTTGGGGGTCATCGGTGGCTACACCTTC.

This clone was counted only a few times. The chain employs TRBV27 and TRBJ2-5; D may correspond to TRBD1 or TRBD2 (5 bases each). The germline CDR1 and CDR2 sequences are MNHEY and SMNVEV (reference sequence). Between the trimmed V and J ends, which lost 11 bases and 3 bases, there was a span of 13 bases. The CDR3 consists of 12 residues. The CDR3, as DNA: TGTGCCGGGGGAATATTTAAAGAGACCCAGTACTTC. Translating gives CAGGIFKETQYF.

This chain joins TRBV5-4 and TRBJ1-3, with 8 bases identical to TRBD1. Germline-derived CDR1 and CDR2 are SGHNT and YYREEE (reference sequence). The CDR3 is 13 amino acids. V gave up 9 bases and J gave up 4 bases; unmatched junction bases: 6. Here the CDR3 DNA reads TGTGCCACCCAGGGGGCAGTGGGAAACACCATATATTTT. It specifies CATQGAVGNTIYF.

This clone has a handful of counts. This chain links TRBV7-8 with TRBJ2-7; 9 bases match TRBD1. V dropped 3 bases and J dropped 3; count of bases not matched to a gene: 0. CDR3 length equals 13 residues. The germline gives CDR1 SGHVS, CDR2 FQNEAQ. The CDR3 region has the DNA TGTGCCAGCAGCTTGGACAGGGGCTACGAGCAGTACTTC. Residues: CASSLDRGYEQYF.

V usage is TRBV6-5 and J usage is TRBJ1-2; 8 bases are shared with TRBD1. Germline-derived CDR1 and CDR2 are MNHEY and SVGAGI. The CDR3 extends over 14 amino acids. V dropped 5 bases and J dropped 3; count of bases not matched to a gene: 5. CDR3 nucleotides: TGTGCCAGCAGTAGACAGGGGAGAGACTATGGCTACACCTTC. Translation: CASSRQGRDYGYTF.

This chain connects TRBV5-3 to TRBJ1-2; 8 bases align to TRBD1. TRBV5-3 is classed as an ORF, of uncertain function. The CDR3 has 16 amino acids. V lost 4 bases to trimming and J lost 2 bases; unmatched junction nucleotides: 10. The CDR3 region has the DNA TGTGCCAGAAGCCCGGACAGGGAAGGAGTCAACTATGGCTACACCTTC. Encoded protein: CARSPDREGVNYGYTF.

This clone appeared a few times. The V and J genes are TRBV5-4 and TRBJ1-1; D uncertain. CDR3 size: 15 residues. Trimming pared 0 bases from V and 0 bases from J, leaving 9 bases between. In germline, CDR1 is SGHNT, CDR2 YYREEE (reference sequence). The CDR3 sequence is CASSLDILMNTEAFF. Here the CDR3 DNA reads TGTGCCAGCAGCTTGGACATCCTCATGAACACTGAAGCTTTCTTT.

The V call is TRBV29-1, the J call TRBJ1-2; no reliable D call. The V end was cut by 6 bases, the J end by 8 bases, with 16 bases between. This CDR3 is built from 12 residues. Germline assignment: CDR1 SQVTM and CDR2 ANQGSEA. For the CDR3, the DNA is TGCAGCGTCCTAGACAATCGGAAGGGCTACACCTTC. This encodes CSVLDNRKGYTF.

This chain uses TRBV7-9 with TRBJ1-2; 7 bases map to TRBD1. This CDR3 has 14 residues. Germline values: CDR1 SEHNR, CDR2 FQNEAQ (reference sequence). The ends lost 5 bases at V and 8 bases at J; junction bases unmatched: 11. The CDR3 spells CASSEPGQNKGYTF. The CDR3 nucleotides read TGTGCCAGCAGCGAACCGGGACAGAATAAGGGCTACACCTTC.

V usage is TRBV7-9 and J usage is TRBJ1-6, with D perhaps matching TRBD1 (6 bases). Germline CDR1 reads SEHNR; CDR2 reads FQNEAQ (reference sequence). The CDR3 runs to 19 residues. The V end was cut by 6 bases, the J end by 0 bases, with 21 bases between. The CDR3: CASRQAGGRGFSYNSPLHF. The DNA for the CDR3 is TGTGCCAGCAGACAAGCGGGGGGCAGGGGTTTCTCCTATAATTCACCCCTCCACTTT. The variable domain in full, with the rest retrieved from reference TRBV7-9 and TRBJ1-6, is DTGVSQNPRHKITKRGQNVTFRCDPISEHNRLYWYRQTLGQGPEFLTYFQNEAQLEKSRLLSDRFSAERPKGSFSTLEIQRTEQGDSAMYLCASRQAGGRGFSYNSPLHFGNGTRLTVT.

This chain joins TRBV7-2 and TRBJ2-7; D is unresolved. V was pared by 5 bases and J by 3 bases, with 14 bases between. Germline V gene sequence: CDR1 SGHTA, CDR2 FQGNSA. The CDR3 covers 14 residues. CDR3 region: CASSPEVAYYEQYF. The CDR3 DNA sequence: TGTGCCAGCAGCCCCGAGGTCGCATACTACGAGCAGTACTTC.

The chain couples TRBV6-1 to TRBJ2-7; D may match TRBD1 or TRBD2 (5 bases each). V gave up 6 bases and J gave up 2 bases, with 14 bases separating them. This CDR3 comprises 14 residues. From germline, CDR1 is MNHNS and CDR2 SASEGT. CDR3 amino acids: CASSARDGPYEQYF. The DNA for the CDR3 is TGTGCCAGCAGCGCTCGGGACGGCCCCTACGAGCAGTACTTC.

The chain couples TRBV6-4 to TRBJ2-1; 9 positions agree with TRBD2. The J segment lost 8 bases and the V segment lost 6 bases, leaving 11 bases of the junction unmatched. Germline CDR1 MRHNA, CDR2 SNTAGT. The length of the CDR3 is 15 residues. In DNA, the CDR3 is TGTGCCAGCAGCCAAGGGCGGGGGGGCCACGATGAGCAGTTCTTC. The encoded protein is CASSQGRGGHDEQFF.

The chain recombines TRBV10-3 with TRBJ2-5; D is unclear. The CDR3 runs to 17 residues. V lost 4 bases, J lost 0 bases, and 18 bases lay in between. Germline V gives CDR1 ENHRY, CDR2 SYGVKD. The CDR3 sequence is CAISGAEPDQNQETQYF. In nucleotides, the CDR3 is TGTGCCATCAGTGGAGCCGAGCCCGACCAAAACCAAGAGACCCAGTACTTC.

This clone was seen more than once but under ten times. The CDR3 region is CASKLGQGTSGNQPQHF. The CDR3, as DNA: TGTGCCAGTAAGTTGGGACAGGGGACCTCGGGCAATCAGCCCCAGCATTTT. The V and J genes are TRBV19 and TRBJ1-5; 10 bases line up with TRBD1. Trimming cost V 7 bases and J 2 bases; bases outside gene matches: 11. Germline CDR1 reads LNHDA; CDR2 reads SQIVND (reference sequence). This CDR3 is 17 amino acids long.

This rearrangement joins TRBV7-9 to TRBJ1-2; D remains unclear. Trimming stripped 5 bases from V and 2 bases from J, with 9 bases between. Looked up from germline, CDR1 is SEHNR and CDR2 is FQNEAQ (reference sequence). This CDR3 is 13 amino acids long. CDR3 in amino acids: CASSPRENYGYTF. DNA of the CDR3: TGTGCCAGCAGCCCGAGGGAGAACTATGGCTACACCTTC.

The V and J genes are TRBV5-1 and TRBJ2-5; TRBD2 is a possible D gene (5 bases). The CDR3 contains 14 residues. V lost 1 base, J lost 5 bases, and 12 bases lay in between. CDR1 and CDR2 from the germline V gene are SGHRS and YFSETQ. The CDR3 loop reads CASSLIPGGETQYF. CDR3 sequence (DNA): TGCGCCAGCAGCTTGATTCCCGGCGGGGAGACCCAGTACTTC.

CDR3 residues: CASSEGGYGYTF. The CDR3 DNA reads as TGTGCCAGTTCGGAGGGAGGCTATGGCTACACCTTC. V usage is TRBV6-6 and J usage is TRBJ1-2, with D uncertain. CDR1 and CDR2 (germline): MNHNY, SVGAGI (reference sequence). Trimming left V 9 bases short and J 4 bases short, with 12 bases between. CDR3 length: 12 amino acids.

This clone showed up just once. This chain links TRBV9 with TRBJ2-1; 11 bases line up with TRBD2. From germline, CDR1 is SGDLS and CDR2 YYNGEE. With V trimmed by 4 bases and J by 1 base, 4 bases remained unmatched. This CDR3 region has 16 residues. Here the CDR3 reads CASSPGLADSYNEQFF. The DNA for the CDR3 is TGTGCCAGCAGCCCGGGACTAGCGGATTCCTACAATGAGCAGTTCTTC.

V usage is TRBV4-3 and J usage is TRBJ2-7, with D perhaps given as TRBD1 or TRBD2 (5 bases each). CDR1 is LGHNA, CDR2 YSLEER, per germline. V gave up 1 base and J gave up 8 bases, with 21 bases separating them. The CDR3 contains 16 residues. Here the CDR3 reads CASSQGTPPLGVQQYF. CDR3 sequence (DNA): TGCGCCAGCAGCCAAGGGACTCCTCCTCTGGGGGTGCAGCAGTACTTC.

The chain employs TRBV6-5 and TRBJ1-2; 10 bases map to TRBD1. This CDR3 has 14 amino acids. Trimming at V came to 6 bases and at J to 8 bases, leaving 9 bases not matched to a gene. CDR1 MNHEY and CDR2 SVGAGI come from the germline V gene. The CDR3 DNA reads TGTGCCAGCAGCCCCGGGGACAGGGGAGCGGGCTACACCTTC. Translation: CASSPGDRGAGYTF.